A single T cell receptor beta chain is shown here with its context. TCRdb keeps only in-frame clones here, not all; method: immunoSEQ multiplex PCR. The table lists under 95,000 clones, around 93% of them singletons. These data are taken from a study of T cell changes during pregnancy in multiple sclerosis. This TCR derives from a female donor in good health, enrolled as a control in a pregnancy study. The material was peripheral blood, obtained in the second trimester of pregnancy.

For the CDR3, the DNA is TGTGCCATCAGTGAGTCGAAAAAGGGGGCCGGCACTGAAGCTTTCTTT. Protein: CAISESKKGAGTEAFF. The chain is built from TRBV10-3 and TRBJ1-1; TRBD1 agrees at 7 bases. Looked up from germline, CDR1 is ENHRY and CDR2 is SYGVKD. The junction had 8 bases not matched to a gene; V was cut back by 0 bases and J by 4 bases. There are 16 residues in the CDR3.